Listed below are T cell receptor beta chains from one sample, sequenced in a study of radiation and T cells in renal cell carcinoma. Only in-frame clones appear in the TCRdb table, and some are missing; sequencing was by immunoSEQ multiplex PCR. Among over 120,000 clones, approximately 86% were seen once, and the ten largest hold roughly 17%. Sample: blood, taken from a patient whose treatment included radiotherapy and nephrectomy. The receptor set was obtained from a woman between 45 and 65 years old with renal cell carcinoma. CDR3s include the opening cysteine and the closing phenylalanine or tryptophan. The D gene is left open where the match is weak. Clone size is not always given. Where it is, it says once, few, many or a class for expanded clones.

cdr3_nt: TGTGCCAGCAGCTTGAGGGACAGGGAGAATCAGCCCCAGCATTTT
cdr3_aa: CASSLRDRENQPQHF
j_call: TRBJ1-5
clone_size: .
d_call: TRBD1
v_call: TRBV5-4

cdr3_nt: TGTGCCACGTCTCAACAGAAGAACACTGAAGCTTTCTTT
cdr3_aa: CATSQQKNTEAFF
j_call: TRBJ1-1
clone_size: .
d_call: .
v_call: TRBV19

cdr3_nt: TGTGCCAGCAGCGGAGCTTCTCGGGACAGGGATTCAAGCGGGGAGCTGTTTTTT
cdr3_aa: CASSGASRDRDSSGELFF
j_call: TRBJ2-2
clone_size: .
d_call: TRBD1
v_call: TRBV9

cdr3_nt: TGTGCCAGTAGCAACAGGGATCTCAACACTGAAGCTTTCTTT
cdr3_aa: CASSNRDLNTEAFF
j_call: TRBJ1-1
clone_size: few
d_call: .
v_call: TRBV19

cdr3_nt: TGTGCCAGCAGTGAAGCAAGGCACAGTTCCTACGAGCAGTACTTC
cdr3_aa: CASSEARHSSYEQYF
j_call: TRBJ2-7
clone_size: .
d_call: .
v_call: TRBV6-1

cdr3_nt: TGTGCCACCAGGACAGGGGTGAACACTGAAGCTTTCTTT
cdr3_aa: CATRTGVNTEAFF
j_call: TRBJ1-1
clone_size: .
d_call: TRBD1
v_call: TRBV15

cdr3_nt: TGTGCCAGCTCACCGAAGAGGGTAGACACTGAAGCTTTCTTT
cdr3_aa: CASSPKRVDTEAFF
j_call: TRBJ1-1
clone_size: few
d_call: .
v_call: TRBV18

cdr3_nt: TGTGCCTGGAGTACTGGGGCCGGAAACACCATATATTTT
cdr3_aa: CAWSTGAGNTIYF
j_call: TRBJ1-3
clone_size: .
d_call: .
v_call: TRBV30

cdr3_nt: TGTGCCAGCAGTTTATCGGGGTTGGGGACTGAAGCTTTCTTT
cdr3_aa: CASSLSGLGTEAFF
j_call: TRBJ1-1
clone_size: .
d_call: .
v_call: TRBV28

cdr3_nt: TGTGCCAGCAGCTCCTACAATGTGGATGGCTACACCTTC
cdr3_aa: CASSSYNVDGYTF
j_call: TRBJ1-2
clone_size: .
d_call: .
v_call: TRBV5-4

cdr3_nt: TGTGCCAGCAAAGGAGGGGACAATCAGCCCCAGCATTTT
cdr3_aa: CASKGGDNQPQHF
j_call: TRBJ1-5
clone_size: .
d_call: .
v_call: TRBV6-6

cdr3_nt: TGTGCCAGCATCCTTGACAGGGGGAATTCACCCCTCCACTTT
cdr3_aa: CASILDRGNSPLHF
j_call: TRBJ1-6
clone_size: few
d_call: TRBD1
v_call: TRBV6-4

cdr3_nt: TGTGCCAGCTCACTATGGGACACCCAAGAAAAACTGTTTTTT
cdr3_aa: CASSLWDTQEKLFF
j_call: TRBJ1-4
clone_size: .
d_call: .
v_call: TRBV18

cdr3_nt: TGTGCCAGCGGGGACAGGGTTCAGCCCCAGCATTTT
cdr3_aa: CASGDRVQPQHF
j_call: TRBJ1-5
clone_size: .
d_call: TRBD1
v_call: TRBV19

cdr3_nt: TGTGCCAGCAGTTTACAACCGGGACAGGGAATGAAAAAACTGTTTTTT
cdr3_aa: CASSLQPGQGMKKLFF
j_call: TRBJ1-4
clone_size: .
d_call: TRBD1
v_call: TRBV6-5

cdr3_nt: TGTGCCAGCAGCTCCCGACAGGGGGCTGAGGGTACCTACGAGCAGTACTTC
cdr3_aa: CASSSRQGAEGTYEQYF
j_call: TRBJ2-7
clone_size: .
d_call: TRBD1
v_call: TRBV7-2

cdr3_nt: TGTGCCAGCAGGGGTGGCCGGGACCGAATTGAAAAACTGTTTTTT
cdr3_aa: CASRGGRDRIEKLFF
j_call: TRBJ1-4
clone_size: .
d_call: .
v_call: TRBV6-5

cdr3_nt: TGTGCCAGCAGCAAACAGGCTTCTAATGAAAAACTGTTTTTT
cdr3_aa: CASSKQASNEKLFF
j_call: TRBJ1-4
clone_size: .
d_call: .
v_call: TRBV6-6

cdr3_nt: TGTGCCAGCAGCGTAGAGGCAGGGACCTTCTATGGCTACACCTTC
cdr3_aa: CASSVEAGTFYGYTF
j_call: TRBJ1-2
clone_size: .
d_call: .
v_call: TRBV9

cdr3_nt: TGTGCCAGCAGCTCGATCTGGAGGGGGAGCTATGGCTACACCTTC
cdr3_aa: CASSSIWRGSYGYTF
j_call: TRBJ1-2
clone_size: .
d_call: .
v_call: TRBV11-2

cdr3_nt: TGCGCCAGCAGCCTAGCGGGAGAAGGTGGCGGGGAGCTGTTTTTT
cdr3_aa: CASSLAGEGGGELFF
j_call: TRBJ2-2
clone_size: .
d_call: TRBD2
v_call: TRBV5-1